Below are 8 T cell receptor beta chains sequenced from a single sample in a study of T cells in Graves' hyperthyroidism and ophthalmopathy. Authors of the study amplified TCR beta CDR3 regions from RNA transcripts. Carried out on the TCR CDR3, a first-round RT-PCR used the HTBI primer set. One entry per CDR3 protein, called by TCRdb with MiXCR from the multiplex PCR reads. The sample has a few hundred thousand distinct CDR3 sequences; roughly a sixth are singletons. Sequenced: blood. These receptors originate from a woman aged 50 to 60 with Graves' hyperthyroidism.

This clonotype has a count of ten or more. V and J are TRBV2 and TRBJ2-7; D may be TRBD1 or TRBD2 (5 bases each). Per germline, CDR1 SNHLY and CDR2 FYNNEI. The CDR3 length is 13 residues. Trimming removed 6 bases at V and 2 bases at J, with 11 bases between. CDR3 sequence: CASRGDVAYEQYF. CDR3 sequence (DNA): TGTGCCAGCAGGGGGGACGTTGCCTACGAGCAGTACTTC.

This clonotype was recorded many times. This chain links TRBV7-9 with TRBJ2-2, with 7 bases identical to TRBD1. The junction had 8 bases not matched to a gene; V was cut back by 7 bases and J by 0 bases. CDR3 length: 16 residues. Germline values: CDR1 SEHNR, CDR2 FQNEAQ (reference sequence). Written as DNA, the CDR3 is TGTGCCAGCATCGTTAATGACAGGGCGAACACCGGGGAGCTGTTTTTT. Amino acid sequence: CASIVNDRANTGELFF.

Remarks on this clonotype: This may be a read error, as it is one base from a much larger clone. The rearrangement uses TRBV28 and TRBJ1-5, with D uncertain. Trimming left V 3 bases short and J 6 bases short, with 12 bases between. Germline CDR1 reads MDHEN; CDR2 reads SYDVKM. CDR3 length equals 14 residues. The CDR3 DNA reads as TGTGCCAGCAGTTTCAACGGGAAAGGTCAGCCCCAGCATTTT. It is translated as CASSFNGKGQPQHF.

This chain links TRBV5-6 with TRBJ1-4, with D unclear. In germline, CDR1 is SGHDT, CDR2 YYEEEE. Trimming removed 2 bases at V and 8 bases at J, with 13 bases between. The CDR3 runs 14 residues. CDR3 sequence reads: CASSFLEGREKLFF. The DNA of the CDR3 is TGTGCCAGCAGCTTTTTGGAGGGAAGGGAAAAACTGTTTTTT.

This clonotype was picked up many times. The chain has TRBV11-2 and TRBJ2-7, with 7 bases that match TRBD1. The J segment lost 4 bases and the V segment lost 5 bases, leaving 11 bases of the junction unmatched. This CDR3 is 15 amino acids long. The V gene's germline CDR1 is SGHAT and CDR2 FQNNGV. This CDR3 is CASSLLTGPEYEQYF. The CDR3 nucleotides are TGTGCCAGCAGCCTATTGACAGGGCCTGAATACGAGCAGTACTTC. Using reference TRBV11-2 and TRBJ2-7 for the parts outside the CDR3, the full variable domain is EAGVAQSPRYKIIEKRQSVAFWCNPISGHATLYWYQQILGQGPKLLIQFQNNGVVDDSQLPKDRFSAERLKGVDSTLKIQPAKLEDSAVYLCASSLLTGPEYEQYFGPGTRLTVT.

This clonotype has at least ten counts. V and J are TRBV20-1 and TRBJ1-5; no firm D call. The CDR3 covers 14 residues. The germline V gene has CDR1 DFQATT and CDR2 SNEGSKA (reference sequence). V was trimmed by 3 bases and J by 0 bases, leaving 9 bases between them. For the CDR3, the DNA is TGCAGTGCTAGGGGAGGAAATAGCAATCAGCCCCAGCATTTT. This encodes CSARGGNSNQPQHF.

The V call is TRBV5-1, the J call TRBJ2-5; possible D gene TRBD2, 6 bases. The CDR3 spans 13 residues. The V end lost 2 bases, the J end lost 5 bases, and 10 bases lay between the germline ends. Per the germline V gene, CDR1 is SGHRS and CDR2 is YFSETQ. The CDR3 DNA reads TGCGCCAGCAGCTTTAGCGGAGGGGAGACCCAGTACTTC. Translation gives CASSFSGGETQYF.

This clonotype was picked up many times. The rearrangement links TRBV6-1 to TRBJ2-1, with TRBD2 matching 9 bases. The germline V gene encodes CDR1 MNHNS and CDR2 SASEGT. Trimming cost V 5 bases and J 4 bases; bases outside gene matches: 6. The CDR3 has 15 residues. CDR3 sequence: CASSRASGTYNEQFF. The DNA of the CDR3 is TGTGCCAGCAGTCGGGCTAGCGGGACATACAATGAGCAGTTCTTC.